Listed here are 22 T cell receptor beta chains from one sample, sequenced in a study of neurological immune-mediated disorders. One entry per CDR3 protein results from TCRdb running MiXCR on the 5' RACE reads. This sample has tens of thousands of distinct CDR3 sequences, with 3.4% found just once. Sequenced material: PBMCs. These receptors all come from a man in his forties with multiple sclerosis.

This clonotype was detected many times. J is TRBJ2-3 and V is TRBV3-1; 8 nucleotides align to TRBD2. This CDR3 is 20 amino acids long. Germline V CDR1 and CDR2: LGHDT, YNNKEL (reference sequence). Trimming removed 1 base from V and 2 bases from J; junction bases left unmatched: 17. The CDR3 region is CASSQGRGGASLPYTDTQYF. The CDR3 DNA sequence: TGTGCCAGCAGCCAAGGCCGGGGGGGGGCCTCCCTTCCCTACACAGATACGCAGTATTTT.

At least ten counts were recorded for this clonotype. The chain has TRBV14 and TRBJ2-7; no firm D call. V was trimmed by 0 bases and J by 3 bases, leaving 9 bases between them. The V gene's germline CDR1 is SGHDN and CDR2 FVKESK. The CDR3 has 14 residues. The CDR3 region is CASSQEGRVYEQYF. The CDR3 bases are TGTGCCAGCAGCCAAGAAGGACGGGTCTACGAGCAGTACTTC.

In this sample, this clonotype turned up many times. The J gene is TRBJ1-5, the V gene TRBV20-1, with no clear D. Trimming pared 4 bases from V and 2 bases from J, leaving 9 bases between. Germline V CDR1 and CDR2: DFQATT, SNEGSKA (reference sequence). This CDR3 has 13 residues. The CDR3 DNA reads as TGCAGTGCTAAATATGTCGGCAATCAGCCCCAGCATTTT. It codes for CSAKYVGNQPQHF.

Ten or more counts support this clonotype. The chain is built from TRBV5-6 and TRBJ2-7; 9 bases are shared with TRBD2. The junction had 4 bases not matched to a gene; V was cut back by 3 bases and J by 0 bases. CDR1 and CDR2 (germline): SGHDT, YYEEEE. The CDR3 is made up of 15 amino acids. The CDR3 nucleotides are TGTGCCAGCAGCTCTTTAGCGGGAGCCTCCTACGAGCAGTACTTC. This encodes CASSSLAGASYEQYF.

This clonotype was recorded many times. This chain connects TRBV3-1 to TRBJ2-7; possibly TRBD2 for D (6 bases). The germline gives CDR1 LGHDT, CDR2 YNNKEL (reference sequence). CDR3 length: 15 amino acids. V lost 1 base and J lost 4, with 14 bases in between. This CDR3 reads CASSQAGIADYEQYF. CDR3 DNA sequence: TGTGCCAGCAGCCAAGCTGGGATAGCGGATTACGAGCAGTACTTC.

About this clonotype itself: Compared with germline, one end of the junction differs, possibly owing to a read error. The chain employs TRBV20-1 and TRBJ1-2; D gene ambiguous. The CDR3 has 13 residues. The germline CDR1 and CDR2 sequences are DFQATT and SNEGSKA (reference sequence). The CDR3 protein is CSDRGTKTYGYTF. The CDR3 bases are TGCAGTGATAGAGGAACCAAGACTTATGGCTACACCTTC.

The sample holds many counts of this clonotype. The chain links TRBV20-1 to TRBJ2-1; 7 nucleotides align to TRBD2. The ends lost 5 bases at V and 1 base at J; junction bases unmatched: 11. This CDR3 has 16 residues. Germline values: CDR1 DFQATT, CDR2 SNEGSKA (reference sequence). The CDR3 nucleotides read TGCAGTGCTGACCCCTTAGCGGGTCTTTCCTACAATGAGCAGTTCTTC. This encodes CSADPLAGLSYNEQFF.

At least ten counts were recorded for this clonotype. The rearrangement joins TRBV6-5 to TRBJ2-2; 9 nucleotides agree with TRBD1. The CDR3 extends over 14 amino acids. The ends lost 7 bases at V and 8 bases at J; junction bases unmatched: 8. CDR1 and CDR2 from the germline V gene are MNHEY and SVGAGI. The CDR3 bases are TGTGCCAGCAATAACAGGGGGCATAGAGGGGAGCTGTTTTTT. Translation gives CASNNRGHRGELFF.

This clonotype came up many times. V usage is TRBV5-1 and J usage is TRBJ1-2; no clear D gene. The V gene lost 5 bases and the J gene lost 8 bases, with 19 bases spanning the gap. Germline CDR1 SGHRS, CDR2 YFSETQ. The CDR3 consists of 14 residues. The CDR3 DNA reads as TGCGCCAGCAGTCTTGGTGGGCCGCTCCGGGGCTACACCTTC. This sequence encodes CASSLGGPLRGYTF.

This clonotype was detected ten times or more. The chain employs TRBV12-3 or TRBV12-4 and TRBJ2-2; D might be TRBD2 (5 bases). V was pared by 5 bases and J by 7 bases, with 11 bases between. The CDR3 has 13 amino acids. The CDR3 sequence is CASSQLAGGELFF. The DNA of the CDR3 is TGTGCCAGCAGTCAATTGGCGGGCGGGGAGCTGTTTTTT.

This clonotype was found many times. The chain carries TRBV7-9 and TRBJ1-4; a weak D match, TRBD1 (6 bases). The V and J ends lost 2 bases and 10 bases respectively, with 17 bases between them. This CDR3 is 15 amino acids long. Germline-derived CDR1 and CDR2 are SEHNR and FQNEAQ (reference sequence). The CDR3 spells CASSLSGRGLGKLFF. For the CDR3, the DNA is TGTGCCAGCAGCTTATCCGGCAGGGGTCTCGGAAAACTGTTTTTT.

In its sample, this clonotype was seen once. With a much larger clone just one base away, this may be a read error. The chain employs TRBV7-2 and TRBJ2-1; D is unresolved. This CDR3 is built from 13 residues. Trimming left V 5 bases short and J 7 bases short, with 12 bases between. Looked up from germline, CDR1 is SGHTA and CDR2 is FQGNSA. This CDR3 is CASSLNLGNEQFF. The CDR3 bases are TGTGCCAGCAGCCTTAACCTGGGGAATGAGCAGTTCTTC.

In its sample, this clonotype was seen many times. The chain employs TRBV9 and TRBJ1-6; D gene unclear. CDR3 length: 15 residues. The V end was cut by 4 bases, the J end by 9 bases, with 17 bases between. The germline CDR1 and CDR2 sequences are SGDLS and YYNGEE. CDR3: CASSSFSYNGSPLHF. CDR3 DNA sequence: TGTGCCAGCAGCTCCTTTAGCTATAACGGTTCACCCCTCCACTTT.

This rearrangement joins TRBV20-1 to TRBJ2-3; D is undetermined. The germline CDR1 and CDR2 sequences are DFQATT and SNEGSKA (reference sequence). Deletions cut 3 bases from V and 2 bases from J, with 6 bases between. This CDR3 region has 12 residues. The CDR3: CSASKNTDTQYF. The CDR3, as DNA: TGCAGTGCTAGTAAGAACACAGATACGCAGTATTTT.

The sample holds many counts of this clonotype. The chain has TRBV27 and TRBJ2-2; D may be TRBD2 (7 bases). The germline V and J ends were trimmed by 7 bases and 6 bases, with 15 bases remaining between them. The CDR3 sequence is 14 residues long. The germline CDR1 and CDR2 sequences are MNHEY and SMNVEV (reference sequence). CDR3 loop: CASTLGGGAGELFF. CDR3 DNA sequence: TGTGCCAGCACCTTGGGAGGGGGTGCCGGGGAGCTGTTTTTT.

This clonotype was detected many times. This rearrangement joins TRBV3-1 to TRBJ2-1; D not resolved. This CDR3 region has 14 residues. The V gene lost 1 base and the J gene lost 5 bases, with 9 bases spanning the gap. The germline V gene encodes CDR1 LGHDT and CDR2 YNNKEL (reference sequence). The chain's CDR3 is CASSQGTMDNEQFF. In DNA form, the CDR3 reads TGTGCCAGCAGCCAAGGGACGATGGACAATGAGCAGTTCTTC.

To note about this clonotype: It may be a read error: a sequence one base away is much more abundant. The V gene is TRBV30, the J gene TRBJ2-7; D is perhaps TRBD1 (6 bases). CDR1 and CDR2 (germline): GTSNPN, SVGIG (reference sequence). There are 14 residues in the CDR3. V was trimmed by 2 bases and J by 5 bases, leaving 16 bases between them. The CDR3 loop reads CAWSMVTGSDEQYF. The CDR3, as DNA: TGTGCCTGGAGTATGGTTACAGGGTCTGACGAGCAGTACTTC.

This clonotype has ten or more counts. This CDR3 is CASSQRQGRTEAFF. The DNA of the CDR3 is TGTGCCAGCAGCCAACGACAGGGGCGGACTGAAGCTTTCTTT. This rearrangement joins TRBV3-1 to TRBJ1-1; 8 bases align to TRBD1. Germline V gene data show CDR1 as LGHDT and CDR2 as YNNKEL (reference sequence). CDR3 length: 14 amino acids. With 2 bases clipped from V and 5 bases from J, the junction kept 4 bases outside the gene matches.

Only a few counts were recorded for this clonotype. The V gene is TRBV12-3 or TRBV12-4, the J gene TRBJ2-1; 7 nucleotides agree with TRBD1. This CDR3 region has 13 residues. V was pared by 7 bases and J by 6 bases, with 6 bases of the junction left unmatched. CDR3 sequence (DNA): TGTGCCAGCAACTACAGACAGGGCAATGAGCAGTTCTTC. This encodes CASNYRQGNEQFF.

This clonotype has at least ten counts. V is TRBV7-2 and J is TRBJ1-1, with TRBD1 as a possible D gene (5 bases). The CDR3 extends over 12 amino acids. CDR1 is SGHTA, CDR2 FQGNSA, per germline. V dropped 2 bases and J dropped 10 bases, with 11 bases sitting between them. In DNA, the CDR3 is TGTGCCAGCAGCTTATCACGGGGCGCAGCTTTCTTT. It yields the protein CASSLSRGAAFF.

This clonotype was seen ten or more times. The chain has TRBV12-3 or TRBV12-4 and TRBJ1-2; D is ambiguous. V lost 3 bases to trimming and J lost 4 bases, with 9 bases between them. The CDR3 is 13 residues long. This CDR3 reads CASSFHSSYGYTF. For the CDR3, the DNA is TGTGCCAGCAGTTTCCACAGCTCCTATGGCTACACCTTC.

The table lists this clonotype with many counts. J is TRBJ2-1 and V is TRBV5-1; D call uncertain. Per the germline V gene, CDR1 is SGHRS and CDR2 is YFSETQ. Trimming took off 4 bases at V and 3 bases at J, with 11 bases between the two ends. This CDR3 is built from 14 residues. The CDR3 coding sequence is TGCGCCAGCAGCCCGACGACACTCTACAATGAGCAGTTCTTC. Its protein product is CASSPTTLYNEQFF.